This T cell receptor (beta chain) was captured in a study of shared clonotypes between healthy human individuals. Whole-study context: Every donor yielded three CD4 naive, three CD4 memory, two CD8 naive and one CD8 memory plate.

Study-wide results and limits: Memory subsets generally showed lower estimated richness than naive subsets. Clonotype sharing across a few donors was observed for around 4.8% of naive CD4 clonotypes.

About this clone itself: Its matching antigen is unknown.

Assay used: immunoSEQ multiplex PCR; TCRdb lists only in-frame clones, some missing. The sample gives over a million clones, around 98.5% of which show up once; 0.36% is in the top ten. The clonotype comes from a man aged 30-40 years in good health. Sequencing input: naive CD4+ T cells sorted from blood. The subset denotes: CD45RA+ positively selected.

The CDR3 bases are TGTGCCAGCAGTTTGGGGGCACTTGAGCAGTTCTTC. This codes for CASSLGALEQFF. The V and J genes are TRBV28 and TRBJ2-1, with D tentatively TRBD1 (6 bases). Trimming took 3 bases from V and 9 from J, leaving 9 bases between them. This CDR3 has 12 residues. The germline CDR1 and CDR2 sequences are MDHEN and SYDVKM.